This passage covers 32 T cell receptor beta chains from one sample sequenced in a study of identical twins. Each CDR3 protein is one row after TCRdb ran MiXCR on the 5' RACE reads. Of 520,000 or so distinct CDR3 sequences in the sample, around 20% are singletons; the top ten hold about 0.93%. These data also featured in a second study, about T cells expressing NK-cell markers.

Input material: CD4+ T cells sorted from blood. These receptors came from a woman in her late teens or twenties in good health.

The chain employs TRBV12-3 or TRBV12-4 and TRBJ1-2; the match to TRBD1 covers 7 bases. CDR3 size: 15 residues. V trimming: 6 bases; J trimming: 1 base; junction bases outside the gene matches: 8. The CDR3 sequence: CASSWDRVFNYGYTF. The CDR3 coding sequence is TGTGCCAGCAGCTGGGACAGAGTTTTTAACTATGGCTACACCTTC.

This clonotype was detected a few times. V gene TRBV20-1 combines with J gene TRBJ2-1; D ambiguous. Trimming stripped 3 bases from V and 9 bases from J, with 9 bases between. Germline CDR1 is DFQATT and CDR2 is SNEGSKA (reference sequence). The CDR3 has 11 amino acids. The CDR3 coding sequence is TGCAGTGCTAGTCCCTCCCCTGAGCAGTTCTTC. Its protein product is CSASPSPEQFF.

At least ten counts were recorded for this clonotype. The chain couples TRBV5-1 to TRBJ2-1, with 7 positions matching TRBD1. With 4 bases clipped from V and 3 bases from J, the junction kept 1 base outside the gene matches. The CDR3 extends over 13 amino acids. Germline loops: CDR1 SGHRS, CDR2 YFSETQ. CDR3 nucleotide sequence: TGCGCCAGCAGCCAGGGGGACTACAATGAGCAGTTCTTC. Residues: CASSQGDYNEQFF.

The CDR3 coding sequence is TGTGCCAGCAGCAAAGGGCCCCCGGGACAGGGGGCCTACGAGCAGTACTTC. This gives the protein CASSKGPPGQGAYEQYF. The chain is built from TRBV21-1 and TRBJ2-7; the D call TRBD1 from the table was never checked on the DNA. TRBV21-1 is a documented pseudogene. The CDR3 runs to 17 residues.

The chain recombines TRBV20-1 with TRBJ2-7, with D possibly called TRBD1 or TRBD2 (5 bases each). The germline gives CDR1 DFQATT, CDR2 SNEGSKA (reference sequence). The CDR3 contains 12 residues. Trimming pared 5 bases from V and 3 bases from J, leaving 11 bases between. The CDR3 nucleotides are TGCAGTGCTGGGGACCAACTCTACGAGCAGTACTTC. Translating it yields CSAGDQLYEQYF.

The chain employs TRBV6-5 and TRBJ1-1; D not resolved. This CDR3 is built from 16 residues. V was trimmed by 4 bases and J by 0 bases, leaving 15 bases between them. The germline V gene encodes CDR1 MNHEY and CDR2 SVGAGI. Here the CDR3 reads CASSFRTEGVNTEAFF. In nucleotides, the CDR3 is TGTGCCAGCAGTTTTCGGACGGAGGGCGTGAACACTGAAGCTTTCTTT.

This rearrangement joins TRBV20-1 to TRBJ2-7; 8 nucleotides line up with TRBD2. Germline V lookup: CDR1 DFQATT, CDR2 SNEGSKA (reference sequence). The CDR3 extends over 13 amino acids. V trimming: 5 bases; J trimming: 6 bases; junction bases outside the gene matches: 9. The DNA for the CDR3 is TGCAGTGCTCCCGTTGGGGCGGGGGGCGAGCAGTACTTC. It is translated as CSAPVGAGGEQYF.

The gene calls are TRBV29-1 and TRBJ2-5; TRBD2 matches at 13 bases. V shed 6 bases and J 5 bases; nucleotides not matched to a gene: 3. The CDR3 is 13 amino acids. Per the germline V gene, CDR1 is SQVTM and CDR2 is ANQGSEA. The chain's CDR3 is CSVLAGGPETQYF. CDR3 nucleotides: TGCAGCGTACTAGCGGGAGGGCCTGAGACCCAGTACTTC.

Only a few counts were recorded for this clonotype. V is TRBV20-1 and J is TRBJ1-3; tentatively, D is TRBD1 (6 bases). The CDR3 is 13 amino acids. The germline V and J ends were trimmed by 5 bases and 3 bases, with 11 bases remaining between them. The germline gives CDR1 DFQATT, CDR2 SNEGSKA (reference sequence). CDR3 in DNA: TGCAGTGCTGGGGGACACCTTGGAAACACCATATATTTT. Protein product: CSAGGHLGNTIYF.

The V gene is TRBV18, the J gene TRBJ2-3; TRBD2 matches 12 bases. Germline V CDR1 and CDR2: KGHSH, LQKENI. V shed 3 bases, J shed 5 bases, and the junction held 9 bases outside the gene matches. The CDR3 consists of 17 residues. The CDR3, as DNA: TGTGCCAGCTCACCGGTTCCGACTAGCGGGAGCGGAGATACGCAGTATTTT. Translating it yields CASSPVPTSGSGDTQYF.

The V call is TRBV6-5, the J call TRBJ2-7, with TRBD2 identical over 7 bases. The J segment lost 6 bases and the V segment lost 2 bases, leaving 10 bases of the junction unmatched. This CDR3 is built from 15 residues. CDR1 and CDR2 (germline): MNHEY, SVGAGI. Written as DNA, the CDR3 is TGTGCCAGCAGTTACGTAGGGTCGGGGGGAACCGAGCAGTACTTC. Translated, it gives CASSYVGSGGTEQYF.

The rearrangement uses TRBV27 and TRBJ2-3; 7 nucleotides line up with TRBD2. The CDR3 spans 15 residues. V shed 2 bases, J shed 4 bases, and the junction held 6 bases outside the gene matches. The germline V gene encodes CDR1 MNHEY and CDR2 SMNVEV (reference sequence). The CDR3 DNA reads TGTGCCAGCAGTTTACCCCCCAGCGGGGCAGATACGCAGTATTTT. Translation: CASSLPPSGADTQYF.

This clonotype appeared a few times. This sequence joins TRBV5-1 and TRBJ2-3, with TRBD1 matching over 7 bases. Germline CDR1 reads SGHRS; CDR2 reads YFSETQ. The ends lost 4 bases at V and 4 bases at J; junction bases unmatched: 3. The CDR3 has 13 amino acids. The CDR3 region is CASSATGADTQYF. The CDR3 DNA follows: TGCGCCAGCAGCGCTACAGGGGCAGATACGCAGTATTTT.

The chain has TRBV7-9 and TRBJ2-1, with a weak D call TRBD1 (5 bases). The ends were cut back, 5 bases at V and 8 bases at J, with 16 bases in the middle. This CDR3 comprises 14 residues. The germline V gene encodes CDR1 SEHNR and CDR2 FQNEAQ (reference sequence). Here the CDR3 DNA reads TGTGCCAGCAGCCGGAGTGGGGCTCGTCATGAGCAGTTCTTC. Protein product: CASSRSGARHEQFF.

This clonotype occurred a few times. The chain joins TRBV20-1 to TRBJ1-2; D is possibly TRBD1 (6 bases). CDR1 DFQATT and CDR2 SNEGSKA come from the germline V gene (reference sequence). Trimming cost V 4 bases and J 0 bases, with 12 bases left between them. CDR3 length: 14 residues. Written as DNA, the CDR3 is TGCAGTGCTACCGCGGGGGCCGCTAACTATGGCTACACCTTC. Residues: CSATAGAANYGYTF.

This clonotype appeared many times. The V gene is TRBV10-3, the J gene TRBJ1-1, with 9 bases that match TRBD1. Germline CDR1 is ENHRY and CDR2 is SYGVKD. The CDR3 has 15 residues. J was trimmed by 1 base and V by 7 bases; bases with no gene match: 7. The CDR3 here is CAINPQGATNTEAFF. DNA of the CDR3: TGTGCCATCAATCCACAGGGGGCGACGAACACTGAAGCTTTCTTT.

A remark on this clonotype: Mismatch with germline at one junction end may stem from a read error. The rearrangement links TRBV13 to TRBJ2-2, with TRBD2 as a possible D gene (6 bases). Germline V gene sequence: CDR1 PRHDT, CDR2 FYEKMQ (reference sequence). There are 15 residues in the CDR3. CDR3 region: CASSPRGTVTGEPFF. The CDR3 DNA is TGTGCCAGCAGCCCCCGGGGGACCGTGACCGGGGAGCCGTTTTTT.

The gene calls are TRBV12-3 or TRBV12-4 and TRBJ2-7; D call uncertain. The CDR3 runs to 12 residues. Trimming removed 6 bases at V and 7 bases at J, with 13 bases between. This CDR3 is CASSPHPGEQYF. The CDR3 DNA is TGTGCCAGCAGCCCCCACCCTGGGGAGCAGTACTTC.

This sequence joins TRBV20-1 and TRBJ1-2, with D possibly being TRBD1 (5 bases). Trimming pared 0 bases from V and 8 bases from J, leaving 10 bases between. There are 12 residues in the CDR3. CDR1 DFQATT and CDR2 SNEGSKA come from the germline V gene (reference sequence). CDR3 nucleotide sequence: TGCAGTGCTAGAGAGGACACCGTCGGCTACACCTTC. As protein: CSAREDTVGYTF.

There are a few counts of this clonotype. The CDR3 sequence: CSASTSGSSYNEQFF. CDR3 in DNA: TGCAGTGCATCCACTAGCGGGAGTTCCTACAATGAGCAGTTCTTC. The genes are TRBV20-1 and TRBJ2-1; TRBD2 matches at 11 bases. This CDR3 has 15 amino acids. The trim removed 6 bases at V and 1 base at J, leaving 5 bases unmatched. Germline CDR1 is DFQATT and CDR2 is SNEGSKA (reference sequence).

The chain links TRBV6-1 to TRBJ2-7; D not resolved. Trimming cost V 1 base and J 5 bases, with 9 bases left between them. The CDR3 consists of 13 residues. The germline V gene encodes CDR1 MNHNS and CDR2 SASEGT. This chain's CDR3 is CASSEGSVHEQYF. Here the CDR3 DNA reads TGTGCCAGCAGTGAAGGGAGCGTCCACGAGCAGTACTTC.

This clonotype was counted only a few times. The chain recombines TRBV6-6 with TRBJ1-5; D not certain. The CDR3 extends over 12 amino acids. Germline values: CDR1 MNHNY, CDR2 SVGAGI (reference sequence). Trimming stripped 3 bases from V and 6 bases from J, with 6 bases between. This CDR3 reads CASSYEGQPQHF. The DNA for the CDR3 is TGTGCCAGCAGTTATGAGGGTCAGCCCCAGCATTTT.

V and J are TRBV12-3 or TRBV12-4 and TRBJ1-1, with D maybe TRBD1 (5 bases). The CDR3 runs 13 residues. The V end lost 4 bases, the J end lost 5 bases, and 11 bases lay between the germline ends. CDR3 nucleotides: TGTGCCAGCAGTTCCTTGGGGCGAACTGAAGCTTTCTTT. This translates into CASSSLGRTEAFF.

As DNA, the CDR3 is TGTGCCAGCAGCCAAGGTTGGCAGGAAAAACTGTTTTTT. Protein product: CASSQGWQEKLFF. The chain recombines TRBV14 with TRBJ1-4; D is ambiguous. V lost 1 base and J lost 8, with 8 bases in between. The CDR3 is 13 amino acids. Germline V lookup: CDR1 SGHDN, CDR2 FVKESK.

J is TRBJ1-1 and V is TRBV12-3 or TRBV12-4; TRBD1 matches at 8 bases. Germline trimming cut 5 bases from V and 1 base from J; bases unmatched to any gene: 12. The CDR3 is made up of 17 amino acids. The CDR3 sequence: CASSPWGRGPRNTEAFF. The CDR3 DNA follows: TGTGCCAGCAGTCCATGGGGCAGGGGGCCTAGGAACACTGAAGCTTTCTTT.

This clonotype was observed a handful of times. The CDR3 region is CSAVGGYEQYF. In nucleotides, the CDR3 is TGCAGTGCCGTGGGGGGCTACGAGCAGTACTTC. The chain employs TRBV20-1 and TRBJ2-7; D is possibly TRBD2 (6 bases). This CDR3 region has 11 residues. Germline V CDR1 and CDR2: DFQATT, SNEGSKA (reference sequence). The ends were cut back, 6 bases at V and 3 bases at J, with 9 bases in the middle.

This sequence joins TRBV9 and TRBJ2-1; TRBD2 aligns across 7 bases. The germline V gene has CDR1 SGDLS and CDR2 YYNGEE. CDR3 length equals 13 residues. V trimming: 8 bases; J trimming: 4 bases; junction bases outside the gene matches: 6. This CDR3 reads CASGERDYNEQFF. DNA of the CDR3: TGTGCCAGTGGCGAGCGGGATTACAATGAGCAGTTCTTC.

This clonotype has a count of ten or more. V usage is TRBV10-3 and J usage is TRBJ1-2; D is uncertain. The CDR3 has 13 amino acids. From germline, CDR1 is ENHRY and CDR2 SYGVKD. Trimming shortened V by 0 bases and J by 7 bases, and 9 bases separated the two germline ends. The CDR3 is CAISESPSSGYTF. The CDR3 DNA reads as TGTGCCATCAGTGAGTCCCCGTCCTCTGGCTACACCTTC.

The chain recombines TRBV12-3 or TRBV12-4 with TRBJ2-3; maybe TRBD1 (6 bases). The ends were cut back, 4 bases at V and 5 bases at J, with 7 bases in the middle. The length of the CDR3 is 12 residues. This CDR3 reads CASSWTEDTQYF. The CDR3 nucleotides read TGTGCCAGCAGTTGGACAGAAGATACGCAGTATTTT.

The J gene is TRBJ1-5, the V gene TRBV5-1; TRBD1 might be the D (5 bases). CDR3 length equals 16 residues. The V and J ends lost 0 bases and 4 bases respectively, with 14 bases between them. The germline gives CDR1 SGHRS, CDR2 YFSETQ. The chain's CDR3 is CASSLEGQGGNQPQHF. The CDR3 DNA reads as TGCGCCAGCAGCTTGGAGGGGCAGGGAGGTAATCAGCCCCAGCATTTT.

This clonotype was found a few times. V and J are TRBV20-1 and TRBJ2-2; 8 bases match TRBD2. V shed 5 bases and J 7 bases; nucleotides not matched to a gene: 18. Germline CDR1 and CDR2: DFQATT and SNEGSKA (reference sequence). CDR3 length: 17 amino acids. CDR3 region: CSARVRAGGPRGGELFF. CDR3 nucleotides: TGCAGTGCTCGGGTTCGGGCGGGGGGACCCCGTGGCGGGGAGCTGTTTTTT.

The CDR3 bases are TGTGCCAGCAGTCCTGGGACTCAGCCACGCACCGGGGAGCTGTTTTTT. Protein product: CASSPGTQPRTGELFF. The J gene is TRBJ2-2, the V gene TRBV27; perhaps TRBD2 as D (6 bases). The CDR3 has 16 residues. CDR1 and CDR2 (germline): MNHEY, SMNVEV (reference sequence). V was trimmed by 5 bases and J by 4 bases, leaving 17 bases between them.